Below are 11 T cell receptor beta chains sequenced from a single sample in a study of cytomegalovirus exposure and HLA in healthy donors (dated by TCRdb to 2016 to 2017). The protocol used for the library was the immunoSEQ multiplex PCR assay. For the multiplex PCR, a mixture combining 60 forward primers for TCR Vbeta segments and 13 reverse primers for TCR Jbeta segments was used. The table comes from immuneACCESS by way of TCRdb, which keeps in-frame sequences with V and J called. Part of the clones is missing from these tables; in studies checked, under half for an unresolved V gene and the rest for unknown reasons. This sample comprises about 140,000 clones, approximately 80% of them detected only once. The top ten clones comprise approximately 1.5% of the sample. The sample comprised PBMCs. These TCRs come from a man aged 30 to 45 in good health and CMV-seropositive.

This clone was detected once. V gene TRBV19 combines with J gene TRBJ1-5; TRBD1 matches 7 bases. The V segment lost 4 bases and the J segment 4 bases; nucleotides outside the gene matches: 4. The germline V gene encodes CDR1 LNHDA and CDR2 SQIVND (reference sequence). CDR3 size: 14 residues. Here the CDR3 DNA reads TGTGCCAGTAGTACGCGGGGACAGAATCAGCCCCAGCATTTT. Translating gives CASSTRGQNQPQHF.

The chain uses TRBV4-1 and TRBJ1-1; D might be TRBD1 (5 bases). Germline V gene sequence: CDR1 MGHRA, CDR2 YSYEKL. The CDR3 sequence is 13 residues long. Trimming left V 5 bases short and J 1 base short, with 8 bases between. CDR3 region: CASSLGGNTEAFF. CDR3 nucleotides: TGCGCCAGCAGCTTGGGGGGGAACACTGAAGCTTTCTTT.

This clone was seen only once. The rearrangement links TRBV11-2 to TRBJ1-2; a weak D match, TRBD1 (6 bases). CDR1 is SGHAT and CDR2 is FQNNGV in the germline V gene. Deletions cut 3 bases from V and 1 base from J, with 15 bases between. This CDR3 has 16 residues. The CDR3: CASSLSRTEINYGYTF. The CDR3 DNA reads TGTGCCAGCAGCTTGTCAAGGACAGAGATTAACTATGGCTACACCTTC.

The V and J genes are TRBV11-2 and TRBJ2-7; TRBD2 matches 14 bases. The CDR3 has 15 amino acids. Germline CDR1 is SGHAT and CDR2 is FQNNGV. J lost 5 bases, V lost 5 bases, and 5 bases had no gene match. The chain's CDR3 is CASSPRLAGGNEQYF. Here the CDR3 DNA reads TGTGCCAGCAGCCCGAGACTAGCGGGAGGGAACGAGCAGTACTTC. Combining the CDR3 with reference TRBV11-2 and TRBJ2-7 gives the whole variable domain EAGVAQSPRYKIIEKRQSVAFWCNPISGHATLYWYQQILGQGPKLLIQFQNNGVVDDSQLPKDRFSAERLKGVDSTLKIQPAKLEDSAVYLCASSPRLAGGNEQYFGPGTRLTVT.

This clone has more than one count but fewer than ten. The chain employs TRBV6-6 and TRBJ2-3; 9 nucleotides agree with TRBD2. CDR1 MNHNY and CDR2 SVGAGI come from the germline V gene (reference sequence). V gave up 5 bases and J gave up 0 bases; unmatched junction bases: 6. The CDR3 runs to 16 residues. The CDR3 nucleotides are TGTGCCAGCAGTGGGGCGGGAGGGGGGAGCACAGATACGCAGTATTTT. Protein: CASSGAGGGSTDTQYF.

V and J are TRBV19 and TRBJ1-2, with 10 bases that match TRBD1. Germline V gene data show CDR1 as LNHDA and CDR2 as SQIVND (reference sequence). There are 15 residues in the CDR3. Trimming at V came to 5 bases and at J to 4 bases, leaving 7 bases not matched to a gene. CDR3 nucleotides: TGTGCCAGTAGTTCTCCGGGACAGGGGTCCTATGGCTACACCTTC. Amino acid sequence: CASSSPGQGSYGYTF.

The V call is TRBV28, the J call TRBJ2-5; 12 nucleotides align to TRBD2. This CDR3 contains 15 residues. Germline values: CDR1 MDHEN, CDR2 SYDVKM. With V trimmed by 6 bases and J by 5 bases, 7 bases remained unmatched. CDR3 nucleotides: TGTGCCAGCAGCGGGCTAGCGGGAGGGCGGGAGACCCAGTACTTC. This encodes CASSGLAGGRETQYF.

This clone has a handful of counts. J is TRBJ1-1 and V is TRBV10-3, with D unclear. This CDR3 contains 15 residues. V was cut by 5 bases and J by 5 bases, with 18 bases left in between. In germline, CDR1 is ENHRY, CDR2 SYGVKD. The CDR3 loop is CAISKMPGEATEAFF. DNA of the CDR3: TGTGCCATCAGTAAAATGCCCGGAGAAGCTACTGAAGCTTTCTTT.

This clone was counted a single time. The chain couples TRBV28 to TRBJ1-2; D not resolved. The germline gives CDR1 MDHEN, CDR2 SYDVKM. V was trimmed by 2 bases and J by 7 bases, leaving 14 bases between them. The CDR3 is 14 residues long. CDR3 DNA: TGTGCCAGCAGTTTAGACGAGGTCAAAAGTGGCTACACCTTC. It specifies CASSLDEVKSGYTF.

Worth noting for this clone: The sample has other DNA sequences that encode this CDR3 too. This rearrangement joins TRBV6-6 to TRBJ1-4, with a weak D call TRBD1 (5 bases). CDR3 length: 14 amino acids. CDR1 is MNHNY and CDR2 is SVGAGI in the germline V gene (reference sequence). Trimming pared 7 bases from V and 10 bases from J, leaving 19 bases between. CDR3 residues: CASNTLQGSGKLFF. In DNA form, the CDR3 reads TGTGCCAGCAACACCCTGCAGGGCTCTGGAAAACTGTTTTTT.

Turning to this clone: This CDR3 is also generated by other DNA sequences in the sample. V and J are TRBV9 and TRBJ2-7, with unresolved D. CDR1 SGDLS and CDR2 YYNGEE come from the germline V gene. The V end was cut by 0 bases, the J end by 5 bases, with 3 bases between. This CDR3 spans 11 amino acids. CDR3 in amino acids: CASSVGDEQYF. CDR3 DNA sequence: TGTGCCAGCAGCGTAGGCGACGAGCAGTACTTC.